The 8 T cell receptor beta chains below all came from one sample that was sequenced in a study of blood T cells in healthy people across ages. A second PCR of 7 to 11 cycles used a sample-barcoded 5' primer and a J-beta primer mix. TCRdb itself ran the 5' RACE reads through MiXCR, one entry per CDR3 protein. There are approximately 820,000 distinct CDR3 sequences in the sample; approximately 44% occur only once, and around 21% lies in the top ten. Source material: blood. The receptors shown here come from a man aged 55 to 70 in good health.

The chain links TRBV29-1 to TRBJ2-3; D remains unclear. The CDR3 extends over 13 amino acids. Germline loops: CDR1 SQVTM, CDR2 ANQGSEA. V dropped 4 bases and J dropped 1 base, with 9 bases sitting between them. The CDR3 region has the DNA TGCAGCGTTGGTGGGCTGGGCACAGATACGCAGTATTTT. This encodes CSVGGLGTDTQYF.

This clonotype was observed a handful of times. CDR3 in DNA: TGCAGCGTTGTCACAGGGAAAGAGACCCAGTACTTC. Its translation is CSVVTGKETQYF. The V and J genes are TRBV29-1 and TRBJ2-5; possible D gene TRBD1, 6 bases. Germline CDR1 and CDR2: SQVTM and ANQGSEA. The CDR3 loop spans 12 amino acids. V was clipped by 4 bases and J by 3 bases, with 9 bases between them.

This clonotype was detected a few times. This chain uses TRBV12-3 or TRBV12-4 with TRBJ2-5; TRBD2 matches 12 bases. This CDR3 comprises 15 residues. After removal of 4 bases from V and 3 bases from J, the junction contained 3 bases not matched to a gene. DNA for the CDR3: TGTGCCAGCAGTTCTAGCGGGGGGGCGAAAGAGACCCAGTACTTC. Translating gives CASSSSGGAKETQYF.

Turning to this clonotype: At one boundary the junction diverges from the germline segment, which might be a read error. The chain recombines TRBV7-2 with TRBJ2-1, with D maybe TRBD2 (5 bases). The germline V gene encodes CDR1 SGHTA and CDR2 FQGNSA. This CDR3 has 12 residues. CDR3 DNA: TGTGTCAGCGGTGGTATTTACAATGAGCAGTTCTTC. It codes for CVSGGIYNEQFF. The whole variable domain, remainder taken from reference TRBV7-2 and TRBJ2-1, is GAGVSQSPSNKVTEKGKDVELRCDPISGHTALYWYRQSLGQGLEFLIYFQGNSAPDKSGLPSDRFSAERTGGSVSTLTIQRTQQEDSAVYLCVSGGIYNEQFFGPGTRLTVL.

The chain employs TRBV29-1 and TRBJ2-2; no firm D call. There are 12 residues in the CDR3. Germline lookup yields CDR1 SQVTM and CDR2 ANQGSEA. Trimming cost V 7 bases and J 5 bases, with 11 bases left between them. The CDR3: CSALTPTGELFF. For the CDR3, the DNA is TGCAGCGCCCTGACGCCTACCGGGGAGCTGTTTTTT.

The chain carries TRBV11-3 and TRBJ2-3; TRBD1 might be the D (6 bases). CDR1 SGHNT and CDR2 YENEEA come from the germline V gene. The CDR3 totals 13 residues. V was pared by 10 bases and J by 5 bases, with 16 bases between. CDR3: CAITTGQGDTQYF. In nucleotides, the CDR3 is TGTGCCATCACCACAGGGCAGGGAGATACGCAGTATTTT.

The chain couples TRBV12-3 or TRBV12-4 to TRBJ2-3, with TRBD2 matching 8 bases. The ends lost 7 bases at V and 5 bases at J; junction bases unmatched: 20. The length of the CDR3 is 18 residues. This CDR3 reads CASIPGERGRFRGDTQYF. The DNA for the CDR3 is TGTGCCAGCATCCCCGGCGAGCGGGGGCGATTTCGTGGAGATACGCAGTATTTT.

This clonotype was counted many times. The CDR3 sequence is CSVWEAGAAYEQYF. Here the CDR3 DNA reads TGCAGCGTTTGGGAAGCGGGGGCCGCCTACGAGCAGTACTTC. The rearrangement links TRBV29-1 to TRBJ2-7; the match to TRBD2 covers 8 bases. Germline V gene lookup returns CDR1 SQVTM and CDR2 ANQGSEA. The V segment lost 5 bases and the J segment 2 bases; nucleotides outside the gene matches: 8. This CDR3 comprises 14 residues.